This TCR beta chain was obtained from a study of T-cell reconstitution after alpha-beta-depleted transplantation in children. General study points: Recipient T cells and thymic progenitors that survived gave rise to the high TCRbeta diversity observed at day 60 in some patients. It was reported that alpha-beta T cells came from several hundred expanded graft clones (about two months after transplant).

Ten or more counts support this clonotype. Its antigen is unidentified. Unique molecular identifiers were incorporated into the prepared TCRbeta library. TCRdb re-called the PCR reads with MiXCR, one entry per CDR3 protein. The sample yields approximately 630,000 distinct CDR3 sequences, less than 15% seen once. Trimming removed 3 bases at V and 2 bases at J, with 10 bases between. The CDR3 spans 14 residues. Germline V gives CDR1 SGHVS, CDR2 FNYEAQ. The clonotype originates from a girl aged 2 to 10 with congenital amegakaryocytic thrombocytopenia, due to receive a stem cell transplant. V and J are TRBV7-6 and TRBJ2-5; the D is unclear. Here the sequenced sample was PBMCs, taken before TCRalphabeta/CD19-depleted stem cell transplant. DNA of the CDR3: TGTGCCAGCAGCTTTCGACCCCTACAAGAGACCCAGTACTTC. Its protein is CASSFRPLQETQYF.